The 6 T cell receptor beta chains below were found in one sample sequenced in a study of blood T cell repertoires in COVID-19. Clones were read by immunoSEQ multiplex PCR, and TCRdb kept only the in-frame ones, dropping some. There are roughly 120,000 clones in the sample; roughly four fifths occur only once, and 6% lies in the top ten. Sequencing input: peripheral blood. All receptors come from a man aged 80 or over with COVID-19, enrolled during active disease.

The genes are TRBV2 and TRBJ1-5; 10 bases match TRBD1. The germline gives CDR1 SNHLY, CDR2 FYNNEI. The junction had 8 bases not matched to a gene; V was cut back by 4 bases and J by 2 bases. The CDR3 is 17 residues long. CDR3 amino acids: CASSVRDRGNGNQPQHF. CDR3 DNA: TGTGCCAGCAGTGTCCGGGACAGGGGTAATGGCAATCAGCCCCAGCATTTT.

The rearrangement links TRBV19 to TRBJ1-1, with 7 bases fitting TRBD1. V lost 7 bases, J lost 4 bases, and 9 bases stayed unmatched. Germline loops: CDR1 LNHDA, CDR2 SQIVND (reference sequence). The CDR3 has 14 residues. The CDR3 bases are TGTGCCAGTAATGACAGACAGGGTACCACTGAAGCTTTCTTT. Amino acid sequence: CASNDRQGTTEAFF.

The CDR3 region has the DNA TGCGCCAGCAGCTTGGTATCAGGGTCTAATGAAAAACTGTTTTTT. Translation gives CASSLVSGSNEKLFF. The V and J genes are TRBV5-1 and TRBJ1-4, with D possibly TRBD1 on 5 matching bases. Trimming removed 0 bases at V and 3 bases at J, with 9 bases between. CDR1 and CDR2 from the germline V gene are SGHRS and YFSETQ. CDR3 length: 15 amino acids.

The chain recombines TRBV28 with TRBJ2-5, with D maybe TRBD2 (6 bases). Trimming cost V 6 bases and J 2 bases, with 13 bases left between them. CDR3 length equals 14 residues. Looked up from germline, CDR1 is MDHEN and CDR2 is SYDVKM. The CDR3 loop reads CASSGWGVQETQYF. The DNA for the CDR3 is TGTGCCAGCAGCGGATGGGGGGTTCAAGAGACCCAGTACTTC. Combining the CDR3 with reference TRBV28 and TRBJ2-5 gives the whole variable domain DVKVTQSSRYLVKRTGEKVFLECVQDMDHENMFWYRQDPGLGLRLIYFSYDVKMKEKGDIPEGYSVSREKKERFSLILESASTNQTSMYLCASSGWGVQETQYFGPGTRLLVL.

In DNA form, the CDR3 reads TGTGCCAGCAGCGCCCTGGCTAGCGGGAGGGCGGATACGCAGTATTTT. Its translation is CASSALASGRADTQYF. The chain links TRBV9 to TRBJ2-3; 12 bases match TRBD2. Trimming cost V 3 bases and J 6 bases; bases outside gene matches: 8. Germline-derived CDR1 and CDR2 are SGDLS and YYNGEE. The CDR3 consists of 16 residues.

This chain joins TRBV7-8 and TRBJ1-2, with D unclear. Per the germline V gene, CDR1 is SGHVS and CDR2 is FQNEAQ. This CDR3 has 14 amino acids. The ends were cut back, 0 bases at V and 8 bases at J, with 13 bases in the middle. In DNA form, the CDR3 reads TGTGCCAGCAGCTTAGCGCCCACAGCCGGCGGCTACACCTTC. Its translation: CASSLAPTAGGYTF.